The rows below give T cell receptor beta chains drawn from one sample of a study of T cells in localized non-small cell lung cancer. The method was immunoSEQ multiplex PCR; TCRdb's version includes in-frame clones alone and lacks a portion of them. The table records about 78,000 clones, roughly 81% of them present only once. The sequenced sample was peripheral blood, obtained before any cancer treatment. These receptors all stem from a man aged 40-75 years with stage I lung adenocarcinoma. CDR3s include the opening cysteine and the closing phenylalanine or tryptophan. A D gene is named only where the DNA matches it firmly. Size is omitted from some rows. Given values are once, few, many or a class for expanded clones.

CASSFRDRIPNYGYTF TGTGCCAGCAGCTTCCGGGACCGCATACCTAACTATGGCTACACCTTC . once 16 TRBJ1-2 TRBV7-8
CASSQPDSSGNTIYF TGTGCCAGCAGCCAACCCGACAGCTCTGGAAACACCATATATTTT . . 15 TRBJ1-3 TRBV4-2
CASSATGNTREAFF TGTGCCAGCAGCGCCACAGGGAATACTCGTGAAGCTTTCTTT . . 14 TRBJ1-1 TRBV11-1
CAISESVVFSDEQYF TGTGCCATCAGTGAGTCGGTAGTGTTCAGCGACGAGCAGTACTTC . . 15 TRBJ2-7 TRBV10-3
CASSSYNTEAFF TGTGCCAGCAGCTCCTATAACACTGAAGCTTTCTTT . . 12 TRBJ1-1 TRBV5-4
CASRRTLSGSVPEKLFF TGCGCCAGCAGGCGAACCCTTTCAGGGAGTGTCCCTGAAAAACTGTTTTTT . . 17 TRBJ1-4 TRBV5-1
CASSEGTSRVKDTQYF TGTGCCAGCAGTGAGGGGACTAGCCGAGTGAAAGATACGCAGTATTTT TRBD2 once 16 TRBJ2-3 TRBV2
CAISDRRNTEAFF TGTGCCATCAGTGACAGGAGGAACACTGAAGCTTTCTTT . . 13 TRBJ1-1 TRBV10-3
CASSQLGVAGDYEQYF TGTGCCAGCAGCCAACTAGGAGTAGCGGGGGACTACGAGCAGTACTTC TRBD2 . 16 TRBJ2-7 TRBV16
CASSPEGSSSGEQYF TGCGCCAGCAGCCCGGAGGGCAGCTCTTCAGGCGAGCAGTACTTC . . 15 TRBJ2-7 TRBV5-1
CASSLVTSGSYEQYF TGTGCCAGCAGCTTAGTCACTAGCGGCTCCTACGAGCAGTACTTC TRBD2 . 15 TRBJ2-7 TRBV7-9
CASSYGYGYTF TGTGCCAGCAGTTACGGATATGGCTACACCTTC . . 11 TRBJ1-2 TRBV6-6
CASSPGGSGYNEQFF TGTGCCAGCAGCCCCGGGGGTAGCGGGTACAATGAGCAGTTCTTC TRBD2 . 15 TRBJ2-1 TRBV6-1
CASNSNTGSGYTF TGTGCCAGCAACTCGAATACGGGGAGTGGCTACACCTTC . . 13 TRBJ1-2 TRBV6-5
CASSLNAGTYNEQFF TGTGCCAGCAGCTTAAACGCGGGGACTTACAATGAGCAGTTCTTC . . 15 TRBJ2-1 TRBV11-2
CAWSRRGLGDTEAFF TGTGCCTGGAGTCGCAGGGGGCTGGGAGACACTGAAGCTTTCTTT TRBD1 . 15 TRBJ1-1 TRBV30
CASSKPIRDTRAKNIQYF TGTGCCAGCAGCAAACCCATCCGGGACACCAGAGCCAAAAACATTCAGTACTTC . . 18 TRBJ2-4 TRBV21-1
CASSFRGAVNEQFF TGTGCCAGCAGTTTTCGGGGGGCTGTCAATGAGCAGTTCTTC . . 14 TRBJ2-1 TRBV28
CASSLVGVKGDTQYF TGTGCCAGCAGCTTAGTGGGGGTTAAAGGAGATACGCAGTATTTT . . 15 TRBJ2-3 TRBV7-9
CAWNQGQVNSPLHF TGTGCCTGGAACCAAGGACAGGTGAATTCACCCCTCCACTTT TRBD1 . 14 TRBJ1-6 TRBV30
CASSYSNIYYQETQYF TGTGCCAGCAGTTACTCGAATATTTATTACCAAGAGACCCAGTACTTC . . 16 TRBJ2-5 TRBV6-5
CASSQADREGDQPQHF TGCGCCAGCAGCCAAGCCGACAGGGAAGGGGATCAGCCCCAGCATTTT TRBD1 . 16 TRBJ1-5 TRBV4-1
CASSIPGPNQPQHF TGTGCCAGTAGTATCCCGGGCCCGAATCAGCCCCAGCATTTT . . 14 TRBJ1-5 TRBV19
CASSLYQVRNNEQFF TGTGCCAGCAGCCTCTACCAGGTTCGCAACAATGAGCAGTTCTTC . . 15 TRBJ2-1 TRBV7-9
CASSEPRGLRDSEANTEAFF TGTGCCAGCAGCGAACCACGCGGGCTCCGGGACAGCGAGGCGAACACTGAAGCTTTCTTT TRBD1 . 20 TRBJ1-1 TRBV14
CASSPRYWGKTEAFF TGTGCCAGCAGCCCCCGGTATTGGGGGAAAACTGAAGCTTTCTTT . . 15 TRBJ1-1 TRBV7-9
CASTELAFNREAFF TGTGCCAGTACCGAACTCGCTTTCAACAGGGAAGCTTTCTTT . . 14 TRBJ1-1 TRBV19
CASSHDRGELSEQFF TGTGCCAGCAGCCACGACAGGGGTGAGCTTAGTGAGCAGTTCTTC TRBD1 . 15 TRBJ2-1 TRBV5-4
CASKFGTGSNQPQHF TGTGCCAGCAAGTTCGGGACAGGGAGCAATCAGCCCCAGCATTTT TRBD1 . 15 TRBJ1-5 TRBV6-1
CASSPIFQNTEAFF TGTGCCAGCTCACCAATTTTCCAGAACACTGAAGCTTTCTTT . . 14 TRBJ1-1 TRBV18
CASFDILLGGYTF TGTGCCAGTTTCGACATTCTTTTGGGGGGCTACACCTTC . . 13 TRBJ1-2 TRBV6-1
CASSASGALGEQFF TGTGCCAGCAGCGCTAGCGGGGCGCTTGGTGAGCAGTTCTTC TRBD2 . 14 TRBJ2-1 TRBV7-9
CSVPRDTTGIGSLGYTF TGCAGCGTCCCCAGGGATACGACAGGGATTGGATCGTTGGGCTACACCTTC TRBD1 . 17 TRBJ1-2 TRBV29-1
CASSVAGSYNEQFF TGTGCCAGCAGCGTCGCGGGCTCCTACAATGAGCAGTTCTTC . . 14 TRBJ2-1 TRBV9
CASSQATGGLNYGYTF TGCGCCAGCAGCCAGGCGACAGGGGGCCTGAACTATGGCTACACCTTC TRBD1 . 16 TRBJ1-2 TRBV4-1
CASSSFVGTSNTEAFF TGTGCCAGCAGCTCCTTCGTGGGCACCTCGAACACTGAAGCTTTCTTT . . 16 TRBJ1-1 TRBV7-6
CASGKGLLTGTPGANVLTF TGTGCCAGCGGGAAAGGTCTCCTTACCGGGACCCCCGGGGCCAACGTCCTGACTTTC . . 19 TRBJ2-6 TRBV27
CASSSHMNTEAFF TGTGCCAGCAGCTCACACATGAACACTGAAGCTTTCTTT . . 13 TRBJ1-1 TRBV7-3
CASRAPGTSGYEQYF TGTGCCAGCAGAGCCCCCGGGACTAGCGGCTACGAGCAGTACTTC TRBD2 . 15 TRBJ2-7 TRBV28
CASSFGRLTSYEQYF TGTGCCAGCAGCTTCGGACGGCTTACCTCCTACGAGCAGTACTTC . . 15 TRBJ2-7 TRBV5-6
CAISDLGQGDTEAFF TGTGCCATCAGTGATCTGGGTCAGGGGGACACTGAAGCTTTCTTT TRBD1 . 15 TRBJ1-1 TRBV10-3
CASSQTYIATRYKETQYF TGCGCCAGCAGCCAGACCTACATAGCGACTCGATACAAAGAGACCCAGTACTTC . . 18 TRBJ2-5 TRBV4-3
CASSDVPGQGSYEQYF TGTGCCAGCAGTGACGTCCCGGGACAGGGATCCTACGAGCAGTACTTC TRBD1 . 16 TRBJ2-7 TRBV2
CASRHDIGGVRYEQYF TGCGCCAGCAGACACGACATCGGGGGCGTTAGGTACGAGCAGTACTTC . . 16 TRBJ2-7 TRBV5-1
CASSEYSGGSGANVLTF TGTGCCAGCAGTGAATATAGTGGTGGCTCTGGGGCCAACGTCCTGACTTTC . . 17 TRBJ2-6 TRBV6-1
CSAKGRGQYF TGCAGTGCTAAAGGAAGAGGGCAGTACTTC . few 10 TRBJ2-7 TRBV20-1
CASRRDRRAGTGELFF TGTGCCAGCAGGAGGGACAGGAGGGCGGGGACCGGGGAGCTGTTTTTT TRBD1 . 16 TRBJ2-2 TRBV2